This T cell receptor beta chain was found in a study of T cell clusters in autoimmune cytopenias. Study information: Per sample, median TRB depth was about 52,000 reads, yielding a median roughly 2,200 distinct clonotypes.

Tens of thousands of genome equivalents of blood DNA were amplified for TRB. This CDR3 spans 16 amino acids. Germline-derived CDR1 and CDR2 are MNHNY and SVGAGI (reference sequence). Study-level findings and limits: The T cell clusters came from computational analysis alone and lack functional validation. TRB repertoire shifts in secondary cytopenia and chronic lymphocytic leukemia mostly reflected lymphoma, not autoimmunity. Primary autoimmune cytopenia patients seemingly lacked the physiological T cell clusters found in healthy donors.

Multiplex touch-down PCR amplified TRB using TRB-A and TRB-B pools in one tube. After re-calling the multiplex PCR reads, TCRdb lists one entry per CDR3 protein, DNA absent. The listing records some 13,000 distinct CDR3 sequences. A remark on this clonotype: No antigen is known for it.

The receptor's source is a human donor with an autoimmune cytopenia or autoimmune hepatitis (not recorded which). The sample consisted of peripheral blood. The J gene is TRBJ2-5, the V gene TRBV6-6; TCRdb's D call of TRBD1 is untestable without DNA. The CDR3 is CASSYSRRGGQETQYF.